This T cell receptor (beta chain) was identified during a study of cytomegalovirus exposure and HLA in healthy donors. In the study overall: In a later analysis, it was reported that the 120 or so validation repertoires had been produced on the same platform as the 700 or so repertoires belonging to the first cohort.

About this clone itself: Its target is not known. The sample carries other DNA sequences with the same CDR3.

Study-wide results and caveats: Cytomegalovirus-associated status was assigned to more than 150 TCR beta chains. Most observed TCR sequences were rare, whereas some public TCRs were detected in many donors. The tendency of first-cohort TCR clusters to co-occur in the 95 to 150 validation repertoires was the finding of a later analysis.

Germline CDR1 reads MNHEY; CDR2 reads SMNVEV (reference sequence). The CDR3 has 13 amino acids. The ends were cut back, 3 bases at V and 2 bases at J, with 7 bases in the middle. Here immunoSEQ multiplex PCR was the method, and the copy in TCRdb shows in-frame clones only, minus some. The table includes 200,000 to 250,000 clones, 87% detected once. The chain carries TRBV27 and TRBJ1-2; possible D gene TRBD1, 5 bases. The sequenced sample was PBMCs. This clonotype originated in a woman younger than 30 in good health and CMV-seropositive. The CDR3 loop reads CASSLGGNYGYTF. In DNA form, the CDR3 reads TGTGCCAGCAGTTTGGGGGGGAACTATGGCTACACCTTC.